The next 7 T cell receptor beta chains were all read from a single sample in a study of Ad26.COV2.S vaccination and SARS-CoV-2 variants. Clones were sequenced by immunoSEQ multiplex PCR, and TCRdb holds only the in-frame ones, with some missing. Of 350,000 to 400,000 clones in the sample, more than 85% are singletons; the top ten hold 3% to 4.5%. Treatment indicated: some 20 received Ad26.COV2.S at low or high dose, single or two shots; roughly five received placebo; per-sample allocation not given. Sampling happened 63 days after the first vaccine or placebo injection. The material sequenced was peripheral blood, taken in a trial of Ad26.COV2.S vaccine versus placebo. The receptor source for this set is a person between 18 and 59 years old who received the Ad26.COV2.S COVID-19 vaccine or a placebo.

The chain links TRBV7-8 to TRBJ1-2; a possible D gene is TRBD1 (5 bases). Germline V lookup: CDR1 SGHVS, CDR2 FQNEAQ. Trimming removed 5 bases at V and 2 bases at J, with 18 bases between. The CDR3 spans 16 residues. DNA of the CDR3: TGTGCCAGCAGCCCTCCCCCCTGGCGGGGGAACTATGGCTACACCTTC. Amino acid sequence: CASSPPPWRGNYGYTF.

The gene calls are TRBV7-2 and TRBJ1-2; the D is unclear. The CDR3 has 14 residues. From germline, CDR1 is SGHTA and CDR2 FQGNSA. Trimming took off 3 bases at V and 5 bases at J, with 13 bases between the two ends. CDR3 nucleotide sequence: TGTGCCAGCAGCTTCTGGCCTGGTTCTTATGGCTACACCTTC. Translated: CASSFWPGSYGYTF.

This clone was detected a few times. DNA of the CDR3: TGCGCCAGCAGTGAGTCCTACGAGCAGTACTTC. Its translation: CASSESYEQYF. This chain uses TRBV10-1 with TRBJ2-7; D gene uncertain. The CDR3 has 11 residues. Germline V CDR1 and CDR2: WNHNN, SYGVQD (reference sequence). The V and J ends lost 0 bases and 3 bases respectively, with 0 bases between them.

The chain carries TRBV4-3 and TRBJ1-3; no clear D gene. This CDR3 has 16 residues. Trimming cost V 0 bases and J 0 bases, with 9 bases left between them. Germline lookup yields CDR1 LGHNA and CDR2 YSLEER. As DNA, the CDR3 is TGCGCCAGCAGCCAAGACCTAGATATCTCTGGAAACACCATATATTTT. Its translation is CASSQDLDISGNTIYF.

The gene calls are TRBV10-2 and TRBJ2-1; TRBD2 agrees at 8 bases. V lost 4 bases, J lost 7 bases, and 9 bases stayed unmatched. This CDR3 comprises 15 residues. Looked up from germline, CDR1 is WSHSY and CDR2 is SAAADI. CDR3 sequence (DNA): TGCGCCAGCAGTGTTGGGACTAGAAATGGGAATGAGCAGTTCTTC. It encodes CASSVGTRNGNEQFF.

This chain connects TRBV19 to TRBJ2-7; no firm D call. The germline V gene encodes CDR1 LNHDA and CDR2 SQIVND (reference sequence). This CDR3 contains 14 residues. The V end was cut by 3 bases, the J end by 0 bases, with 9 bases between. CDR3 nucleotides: TGTGCCAGTAGTATGCTGGGTAGCTCCTACGAGCAGTACTTC. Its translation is CASSMLGSSYEQYF.

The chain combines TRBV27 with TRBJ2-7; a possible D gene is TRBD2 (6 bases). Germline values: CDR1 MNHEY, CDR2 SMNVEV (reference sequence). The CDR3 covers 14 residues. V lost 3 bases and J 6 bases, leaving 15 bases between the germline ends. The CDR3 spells CASSLASDYSEQYF. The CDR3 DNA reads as TGTGCCAGCAGTTTGGCGTCGGACTATAGCGAGCAGTACTTC.